Below, 28 T cell receptor beta chains from the same sample are listed, as sequenced in a study of cytomegalovirus exposure and HLA in healthy donors. TCRdb's copy holds only in-frame clones and misses some; the assay was immunoSEQ multiplex PCR. This repertoire shows about 49,000 clones, roughly 92% found once; its top ten account for roughly 1.4%. Sequenced: PBMCs. These receptors were collected from a man younger than 35 in good health and CMV-seronegative.

The chain uses TRBV10-1 and TRBJ2-1; D might be TRBD1 (6 bases). Germline V gives CDR1 WNHNN, CDR2 SYGVQD (reference sequence). V shed 2 bases and J shed 4 bases, with 18 bases lying between them. The CDR3 contains 17 residues. CDR3 sequence: CASSEILIETGYNEQFF. The CDR3 DNA is TGCGCCAGCAGTGAGATTTTAATCGAGACAGGTTACAATGAGCAGTTCTTC.

J is TRBJ2-1 and V is TRBV2; 8 bases align to TRBD2. J lost 8 bases, V lost 1 base, and 10 bases had no gene match. Germline CDR1 SNHLY, CDR2 FYNNEI. The CDR3 has 16 residues. In nucleotides, the CDR3 is TGTGCCAGCAGTGAAGGGAGTGGGCTAGCGGGCGATGAGCAGTTCTTC. It specifies CASSEGSGLAGDEQFF.

The chain is built from TRBV2 and TRBJ2-2; 11 bases are a match to TRBD2. J gave up 4 bases and V 9 bases, and 7 bases lay outside the gene matches. CDR1 SNHLY and CDR2 FYNNEI come from the germline V gene. This CDR3 region has 15 residues. CDR3 nucleotide sequence: TGTGCCAGAGACGGGACTAGCGGTTCCACCGGGGAGCTGTTTTTT. As protein: CARDGTSGSTGELFF.

V is TRBV23-1 and J is TRBJ2-2; D remains ambiguous. TRBV23-1 is labeled an ORF, and its function is uncertain. The CDR3 loop spans 15 amino acids. Trimming pared 6 bases from V and 1 base from J, leaving 12 bases between. Here the CDR3 DNA reads TGCGCCAGCAGCCTTTACGGCGGGAACACCGGGGAGCTGTTTTTT. This translates into CASSLYGGNTGELFF.

This chain joins TRBV9 and TRBJ2-1; 11 positions match TRBD2. V lost 3 bases, J lost 7 bases, and 15 bases stayed unmatched. The germline gives CDR1 SGDLS, CDR2 YYNGEE. The CDR3 runs to 18 residues. CDR3 sequence: CASSAPLTSGSRRNEQFF. CDR3 nucleotide sequence: TGTGCCAGCAGCGCCCCCCTAACTAGCGGGAGCAGGAGGAATGAGCAGTTCTTC. Full variable domain (outside the CDR3, taken from reference TRBV9 and TRBJ2-1): DSGVTQTPKHLITATGQRVTLRCSPRSGDLSVYWYQQSLDQGLQFLIQYYNGEERAKGNILERFSAQQFPDLHSELNLSSLELGDSALYFCASSAPLTSGSRRNEQFFGPGTRLTVL.

This clone is a singleton in its sample. The V call is TRBV9, the J call TRBJ2-3, with TRBD2 matching over 7 bases. Germline trimming cut 3 bases from V and 2 bases from J; bases unmatched to any gene: 6. The CDR3 totals 15 residues. CDR1 and CDR2 (germline): SGDLS, YYNGEE. The CDR3 nucleotides read TGTGCCAGCAGCGCTAGCGGACCCCACACAGATACGCAGTATTTT. The encoded protein is CASSASGPHTDTQYF.

The chain joins TRBV7-2 to TRBJ2-2; tentative D call: TRBD2 (6 bases). In germline, CDR1 is SGHTA, CDR2 FQGNSA. Deletions cut 2 bases from V and 4 bases from J, with 11 bases between. CDR3 length: 15 residues. The CDR3 protein is CASSLRDFSTGELFF. In DNA, the CDR3 is TGTGCCAGCAGCTTAAGGGACTTCAGCACCGGGGAGCTGTTTTTT.

This clone was detected only once. The chain is built from TRBV5-6 and TRBJ2-7, with a tentative D call TRBD2 (6 bases). V was trimmed by 8 bases and J by 3 bases, leaving 18 bases between them. The germline V gene encodes CDR1 SGHDT and CDR2 YYEEEE. The CDR3 spans 14 residues. The CDR3 DNA reads TGTGCCAGGACTTCAGGAGGGCTCAGCTACGAGCAGTACTTC. Protein product: CARTSGGLSYEQYF.

J is TRBJ2-2 and V is TRBV27, with TRBD2 as a possible D gene (5 bases). The CDR3 is made up of 14 amino acids. Germline loops: CDR1 MNHEY, CDR2 SMNVEV (reference sequence). V gave up 7 bases and J gave up 0 bases, with 9 bases separating them. Here the CDR3 DNA reads TGTGCCAGCACGGACGGGACGAACACCGGGGAGCTGTTTTTT. Protein: CASTDGTNTGELFF.

The chain uses TRBV19 and TRBJ2-5; tentatively, D is TRBD1 (5 bases). The V gene lost 5 bases and the J gene lost 3 bases, with 13 bases spanning the gap. Germline V gene sequence: CDR1 LNHDA, CDR2 SQIVND (reference sequence). The CDR3 extends over 14 amino acids. CDR3 region: CASSWQGSEETQYF. CDR3 DNA: TGTGCCAGTAGTTGGCAGGGTTCGGAAGAGACCCAGTACTTC. Based on the CDR3 plus reference TRBV19 and TRBJ2-5, the full variable domain is DGGITQSPKYLFRKEGQNVTLSCEQNLNHDAMYWYRQDPGQGLRLIYYSQIVNDFQKGDIAEGYSVSREKKESFPLTVTSAQKNPTAFYLCASSWQGSEETQYFGPGTRLLVL.

This sequence joins TRBV4-2 and TRBJ2-5, with 10 bases identical to TRBD2. J was trimmed by 5 bases and V by 0 bases; bases with no gene match: 6. CDR3 length equals 16 residues. Per the germline V gene, CDR1 is LGHNA and CDR2 is YNFKEQ. CDR3 sequence reads: CASSQDLLAGDETQYF. CDR3 in DNA: TGTGCCAGCAGCCAAGATTTGCTAGCGGGAGACGAGACCCAGTACTTC.

V usage is TRBV7-9 and J usage is TRBJ2-5, with 10 bases lining up with TRBD2. This CDR3 comprises 17 residues. Trimming removed 5 bases from V and 5 bases from J; junction bases left unmatched: 14. Germline loops: CDR1 SEHNR, CDR2 FQNEAQ (reference sequence). The CDR3 nucleotides are TGTGCCAGCAGCCCGAAGAGCGGGAGGGCCGGTGGGGAGACCCAGTACTTC. Translation gives CASSPKSGRAGGETQYF.

The chain carries TRBV5-1 and TRBJ2-3; 15 bases line up with TRBD2. V gave up 4 bases and J gave up 0 bases; unmatched junction bases: 9. The length of the CDR3 is 19 residues. Germline-derived CDR1 and CDR2 are SGHRS and YFSETQ. The DNA for the CDR3 is TGCGCCAGCAGCCCGGGACTAGCGGGAGGTATTCCTAGCACAGATACGCAGTATTTT. Protein product: CASSPGLAGGIPSTDTQYF.

This clone was observed once. This chain links TRBV6-6 with TRBJ2-3; D is unclear. This CDR3 has 14 amino acids. Germline assignment: CDR1 MNHNY and CDR2 SVGAGI (reference sequence). V was trimmed by 5 bases and J by 2 bases, leaving 11 bases between them. CDR3 sequence reads: CASSPRQDTDTQYF. Here the CDR3 DNA reads TGTGCCAGCAGTCCTCGCCAGGACACAGATACGCAGTATTTT.

V and J are TRBV10-3 and TRBJ2-7; 8 bases agree with TRBD1. The CDR3 totals 15 residues. The trim removed 6 bases at V and 0 bases at J, leaving 7 bases unmatched. Germline V gene sequence: CDR1 ENHRY, CDR2 SYGVKD. In nucleotides, the CDR3 is TGTGCCATCAGAAAGACAGGGGTCGTCTCCTACGAGCAGTACTTC. Its translation: CAIRKTGVVSYEQYF.

The V and J genes are TRBV28 and TRBJ1-5; D is ambiguous. Trimming took 3 bases from V and 2 from J, leaving 8 bases between them. Germline V gene lookup returns CDR1 MDHEN and CDR2 SYDVKM. This CDR3 has 14 amino acids. The CDR3 sequence is CASSLFRGNQPQHF. Written as DNA, the CDR3 is TGTGCCAGCAGTTTGTTCCGGGGCAATCAGCCCCAGCATTTT.

The chain has TRBV5-4 and TRBJ2-2, with 7 bases matching TRBD1. The germline V gene has CDR1 SGHNT and CDR2 YYREEE (reference sequence). The CDR3 loop spans 15 amino acids. V was pared by 0 bases and J by 6 bases, with 5 bases of the junction left unmatched. CDR3 loop: CASSLERGRAGELFF. The CDR3 DNA is TGTGCCAGCAGCTTGGAAAGGGGGCGAGCCGGGGAGCTGTTTTTT.

CDR3 protein: CASGNRVHEQFF. The CDR3 region has the DNA TGTGCCAGCGGCAACAGGGTTCATGAGCAGTTCTTC. The V gene is TRBV9, the J gene TRBJ2-1; possible D gene TRBD1, 6 bases. Germline assignment: CDR1 SGDLS and CDR2 YYNGEE. Trimming removed 7 bases at V and 8 bases at J, with 13 bases between. The CDR3 is 12 residues long.

The chain links TRBV4-2 to TRBJ2-7; possibly TRBD1 for D (5 bases). This CDR3 has 13 amino acids. Germline CDR1 LGHNA, CDR2 YNFKEQ. V dropped 4 bases and J dropped 0 bases, with 7 bases sitting between them. The CDR3 DNA sequence: TGTGCCAGCAGCCTCGACAGCTCCTACGAGCAGTACTTC. Its translation is CASSLDSSYEQYF.

J is TRBJ1-1 and V is TRBV6-6, with D possibly being TRBD1 (5 bases). Trimming left V 4 bases short and J 7 bases short, with 13 bases between. In germline, CDR1 is MNHNY, CDR2 SVGAGI (reference sequence). The CDR3 consists of 13 residues. CDR3 protein: CASSSRREGEAFF. CDR3 nucleotides: TGTGCCAGCAGTTCCCGCAGGGAGGGTGAAGCTTTCTTT.

The J gene is TRBJ1-5, the V gene TRBV18; 7 bases are a match to TRBD1. The CDR3 has 13 residues. Germline V CDR1 and CDR2: KGHSH, LQKENI. V shed 5 bases, J shed 9 bases, and the junction held 7 bases outside the gene matches. The CDR3 loop reads CASSTGAGPPQHF. The DNA of the CDR3 is TGTGCCAGCTCAACAGGGGCAGGCCCGCCCCAGCATTTT. Variable domain in full (rest from reference TRBV18 and TRBJ1-5): NAGVMQNPRHLVRRRGQEARLRCSPMKGHSHVYWYRQLPEEGLKFMVYLQKENIIDESGMPKERFSAEFPKEGPSILRIQQVVRGDSAAYFCASSTGAGPPQHFGDGTRLSIL.

The chain employs TRBV6-5 and TRBJ1-4, with a weak D call TRBD1 (6 bases). The CDR3 spans 16 residues. Trimming took off 4 bases at V and 6 bases at J, with 18 bases between the two ends. Germline values: CDR1 MNHEY, CDR2 SVGAGI. The CDR3: CASSLDGGAVDEKLFF. Written as DNA, the CDR3 is TGTGCCAGCAGTTTGGATGGGGGCGCGGTTGATGAAAAACTGTTTTTT.

The chain links TRBV4-1 to TRBJ2-3; 11 bases are shared with TRBD2. This CDR3 has 19 residues. The V and J ends lost 4 bases and 4 bases, in that order; junction bases with no gene match: 16. Germline V CDR1 and CDR2: MGHRA, YSYEKL. The CDR3 region is CASSLSPRTSGSQADTQYF. The DNA of the CDR3 is TGCGCCAGCAGCCTATCACCGCGAACTAGCGGGAGTCAGGCAGATACGCAGTATTTT.

CDR3 nucleotides: TGTGCCAGCAGCTCAGGGACTTCTTTTGAGCAGTTCTTC. It translates to CASSSGTSFEQFF. This chain links TRBV7-6 with TRBJ2-1, with D maybe TRBD2 (6 bases). Trimming took off 4 bases at V and 9 bases at J, with 13 bases between the two ends. The CDR3 is made up of 13 amino acids. Germline CDR1 SGHVS, CDR2 FNYEAQ. Complete variable domain (other parts from reference TRBV7-6 and TRBJ2-1): GAGVSQSPRYKVTKRGQDVALRCDPISGHVSLYWYRQALGQGPEFLTYFNYEAQQDKSGLPNDRFSAERPEGSISTLTIQRTEQRDSAMYRCASSSGTSFEQFFGPGTRLTVL.

The rearrangement uses TRBV10-2 and TRBJ2-7; TRBD2 agrees at 7 bases. The CDR3 has 14 residues. Germline V gives CDR1 WSHSY, CDR2 SAAADI. Trimming removed 8 bases from V and 4 bases from J; junction bases left unmatched: 11. DNA of the CDR3: TGCGCCAGCGAAAGAACGGCGGGAGCTTACGAGCAGTACTTC. It specifies CASERTAGAYEQYF.

On this clone itself: An end of the junction differs from the germline gene, which may be a read error. The V and J genes are TRBV6-5 and TRBJ1-3, with D possibly TRBD1 on 5 matching bases. This CDR3 has 12 amino acids. CDR1 is MNHEY, CDR2 SVGAGI, per germline. The CDR3 DNA sequence: TGCCCGCCCTTGGGGCCTGGAAACACCATATATTTT. This translates into CPPLGPGNTIYF.

The chain recombines TRBV14 with TRBJ1-1; 8 bases are shared with TRBD1. With 1 base clipped from V and 6 bases from J, the junction kept 4 bases outside the gene matches. CDR1 and CDR2 from the germline V gene are SGHDN and FVKESK. This CDR3 is 14 amino acids long. The CDR3 bases are TGTGCCAGCAGCCAAGCCGGGACAGGCTCTGAAGCTTTCTTT. Translation: CASSQAGTGSEAFF.

The chain links TRBV28 to TRBJ1-3; D may be TRBD1 (6 bases). The CDR3 contains 15 residues. From germline, CDR1 is MDHEN and CDR2 SYDVKM. With 10 bases removed from V and 3 bases from J, the gap between germline ends came to 19 bases. CDR3 DNA sequence: TGTGCCACCAAATGGGGGGGGGCCGGTGGAAACACCATATATTTT. It codes for CATKWGGAGGNTIYF. The full variable domain, rest sourced from reference TRBV28 and TRBJ1-3, is DVKVTQSSRYLVKRTGEKVFLECVQDMDHENMFWYRQDPGLGLRLIYFSYDVKMKEKGDIPEGYSVSREKKERFSLILESASTNQTSMYLCATKWGGAGGNTIYFGEGSWLTVV.